The 18 T cell receptor beta chains presented below share a single source sample, sequenced in a study of CD8+CD57+ T cells in acquired aplastic anemia. Sequenced patients had shown CD8+CD57+ cell expansion by flow cytometry. Investigators profiled TCR beta VDJ and CDR3 from genomic DNA template. MiXCR, run by TCRdb on the reads, gives a single entry per CDR3 protein. The data show about 120,000 distinct CDR3 sequences, with 45% to 60% seen just once and about 31% held by the top ten. The sequencing sample was made of sorted CD4+, CD8+, or CD8+CD57+ T cells (not recorded which) from PBMCs. These receptors came from a human donor with aplastic anemia.

V is TRBV24-1 and J is TRBJ2-3; D uncertain. Germline CDR1 reads KGHDR; CDR2 reads SFDVKD. V gave up 6 bases and J gave up 2 bases, with 5 bases separating them. This CDR3 has 12 amino acids. CDR3 sequence reads: CATSSATDTQYF. For the CDR3, the DNA is TGTGCCACCAGTTCGGCCACAGATACGCAGTATTTT.

This clonotype was seen many times. The J gene is TRBJ2-2, the V gene TRBV10-3; maybe TRBD1 (5 bases). V was clipped by 2 bases and J by 1 base, with 11 bases between them. Germline-derived CDR1 and CDR2 are ENHRY and SYGVKD. CDR3 size: 16 residues. This chain's CDR3 is CAISEGTGQNTGELFF. CDR3 sequence (DNA): TGTGCCATCAGTGAGGGTACAGGACAGAACACCGGGGAGCTGTTTTTT.

The genes are TRBV20-1 and TRBJ2-1; 15 positions agree with TRBD2. This CDR3 spans 16 amino acids. Per germline, CDR1 DFQATT and CDR2 SNEGSKA (reference sequence). V trimming: 1 base; J trimming: 4 bases; junction bases outside the gene matches: 2. CDR3 nucleotides: TGCAGTGCTAGAGTGGGACTAGCGGGGGGTTACAATGAGCAGTTCTTC. This gives the protein CSARVGLAGGYNEQFF.

This clonotype was picked up a small number of times. J is TRBJ1-2 and V is TRBV10-3; D possibly corresponds to TRBD1 (5 bases). Germline loops: CDR1 ENHRY, CDR2 SYGVKD. The CDR3 contains 14 residues. Deletions cut 4 bases from V and 2 bases from J, with 11 bases between. The CDR3: CAISVEGMNYGYTF. The CDR3 DNA sequence: TGTGCCATCAGTGTCGAGGGGATGAACTATGGCTACACCTTC.

The chain joins TRBV9 to TRBJ2-7; no reliable D call. V lost 0 bases to trimming and J lost 0 bases, with 10 bases between them. This CDR3 spans 15 amino acids. Germline V lookup: CDR1 SGDLS, CDR2 YYNGEE. The CDR3 DNA reads TGTGCCAGCAGCGTAGGCGAAAAAAGCTCCTACGAGCAGTACTTC. This sequence encodes CASSVGEKSSYEQYF.

The CDR3 here is CASSVGGNDSPLHF. CDR3 DNA: TGTGCCAGCAGTGTAGGGGGGAACGATTCACCCCTCCACTTT. This chain joins TRBV2 and TRBJ1-6, with D perhaps matching TRBD1 (6 bases). CDR1 and CDR2 from the germline V gene are SNHLY and FYNNEI. The V gene lost 4 bases and the J gene lost 8 bases, with 12 bases spanning the gap. The CDR3 is made up of 14 amino acids.

The rearrangement joins TRBV12-5 to TRBJ2-5; no firm D call. CDR1 is LGHNT, CDR2 FRNRAP, per germline. The germline V and J ends were trimmed by 8 bases and 2 bases, with 9 bases remaining between them. CDR3 size: 12 residues. CDR3 protein: CASRRNQETQYF. The CDR3 DNA follows: TGTGCTAGTCGTCGGAATCAAGAGACCCAGTACTTC.

The genes are TRBV14 and TRBJ2-3, with no clear D. There are 15 residues in the CDR3. CDR1 and CDR2 (germline): SGHDN, FVKESK. V was trimmed by 1 base and J by 3 bases, leaving 11 bases between them. The CDR3 sequence: CASSQGGSPTDTQYF. The CDR3, as DNA: TGTGCCAGCAGCCAAGGTGGTAGTCCTACAGATACGCAGTATTTT.

This chain connects TRBV24-1 to TRBJ2-7; possibly TRBD1 for D (5 bases). The CDR3 has 13 residues. V lost 4 bases and J 7 bases, leaving 13 bases between the germline ends. CDR1 is KGHDR, CDR2 SFDVKD, per germline. The CDR3 coding sequence is TGTGCCACCAGTGAACAACCAGGGTCAGAGCAGTACTTC. Encoded protein: CATSEQPGSEQYF.

The chain has TRBV2 and TRBJ1-1; D not certain. This CDR3 spans 14 amino acids. CDR1 and CDR2 from the germline V gene are SNHLY and FYNNEI. V was shortened by 3 bases and J by 3 bases, with 11 bases between the two germline ends. The CDR3 sequence: CASSDVVGHTEAFF. The DNA for the CDR3 is TGTGCCAGCAGTGATGTGGTAGGCCACACTGAAGCTTTCTTT. Looking up the rest from reference TRBV2 and TRBJ1-1 gives the full variable domain: EPEVTQTPSHQVTQMGQEVILRCVPISNHLYFYWYRQILGQKVEFLVSFYNNEISEKSEIFDDQFSVERPDGSNFTLKIRSTKLEDSAMYFCASSDVVGHTEAFFGQGTRLTVV.

This clonotype was counted a few times. The chain couples TRBV15 to TRBJ2-2, with D unresolved. Germline V lookup: CDR1 LNHNV, CDR2 YYDKDF (reference sequence). V shed 0 bases and J shed 6 bases, with 11 bases lying between them. CDR3 length equals 15 residues. CDR3 sequence reads: CATSRDRISAGELFF. DNA for the CDR3: TGTGCCACCAGCAGAGACCGCATTTCGGCCGGGGAGCTGTTTTTT.

This rearrangement joins TRBV27 to TRBJ2-3; D gene uncertain. Germline lookup yields CDR1 MNHEY and CDR2 SMNVEV (reference sequence). This CDR3 region has 12 residues. Trimming cost V 5 bases and J 4 bases, with 7 bases left between them. The CDR3 reads CASSPSPDTQYF. CDR3 in DNA: TGTGCCAGCAGTCCCTCCCCAGATACGCAGTATTTT.

This clonotype was recorded a few times. The chain employs TRBV10-3 and TRBJ1-6; tentatively, D is TRBD1 (5 bases). CDR1 and CDR2 from the germline V gene are ENHRY and SYGVKD. The V end was cut by 3 bases, the J end by 11 bases, with 17 bases between. The CDR3 has 15 residues. CDR3 DNA: TGTGCCATCAGTGAAGTTGGTCAGGGAAGACCACCCCTCCACTTT. Translated, it gives CAISEVGQGRPPLHF.

This clonotype was detected many times. The V call is TRBV5-6, the J call TRBJ2-7, with TRBD2 matching 10 bases. Germline V gene data show CDR1 as SGHDT and CDR2 as YYEEEE. J was trimmed by 2 bases and V by 4 bases; bases with no gene match: 6. The CDR3 is 15 residues long. The CDR3 is CASSLSSGGPYEQYF. The CDR3 region has the DNA TGTGCCAGCAGCCTTAGTAGCGGGGGGCCCTACGAGCAGTACTTC.

The chain recombines TRBV5-1 with TRBJ2-7, with no clear D. Between the trimmed V and J ends, which lost 1 base and 2 bases, there was a span of 7 bases. The CDR3 runs 13 residues. Germline V CDR1 and CDR2: SGHRS, YFSETQ. The CDR3, as DNA: TGCGCCAGCAGCTTGACTGATCCCTACGAGCAGTACTTC. This encodes CASSLTDPYEQYF.

Turning to this clonotype: The CDR3 carries no conserved terminal phenylalanine or tryptophan, so it likely arises from a read error. The limits of the CDR3 on the DNA are not certain, so only TCRdb's listed CDR3 is given. This rearrangement joins TRBV2 to TRBJ1-6. The CDR3 totals 9 residues, both ends included. In germline, CDR1 is SNHLY, CDR2 FYNNEI. The CDR3 protein is CASSLPRAG.

This chain connects TRBV15 to TRBJ2-2; no firm D call. Trimming cost V 3 bases and J 11 bases, with 13 bases left between them. This CDR3 is 13 amino acids long. Germline V gene lookup returns CDR1 LNHNV and CDR2 YYDKDF (reference sequence). The CDR3 sequence is CATSSDDPHELFF. The CDR3 coding sequence is TGTGCCACCAGCAGTGATGATCCCCACGAGCTGTTTTTT.

Only a few counts were recorded for this clonotype. V is TRBV28 and J is TRBJ2-7; 10 bases align to TRBD1. The J segment lost 2 bases and the V segment lost 5 bases, leaving 15 bases of the junction unmatched. The CDR3 runs 18 residues. CDR1 MDHEN and CDR2 SYDVKM come from the germline V gene. CDR3 sequence (DNA): TGTGCCAGCAGTCACCGGGACAGGGGTCGCGCTCAGGCCTACGAGCAGTACTTC. Protein product: CASSHRDRGRAQAYEQYF.